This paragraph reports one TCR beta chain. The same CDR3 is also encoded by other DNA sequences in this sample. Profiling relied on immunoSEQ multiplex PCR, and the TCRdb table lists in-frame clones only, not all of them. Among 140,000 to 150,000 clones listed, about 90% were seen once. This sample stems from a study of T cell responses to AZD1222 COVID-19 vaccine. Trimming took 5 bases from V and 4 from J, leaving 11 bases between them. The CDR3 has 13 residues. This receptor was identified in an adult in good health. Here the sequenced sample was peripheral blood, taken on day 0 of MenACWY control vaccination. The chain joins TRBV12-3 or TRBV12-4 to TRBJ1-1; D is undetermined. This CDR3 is CASSPSRGTEAFF. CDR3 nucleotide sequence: TGTGCCAGCAGTCCTTCCCGGGGCACTGAAGCTTTCTTT.